The T cell receptor beta chain under discussion was sequenced for a study of naive and memory T cell subsets. Study-wide results and limits: Possibly reflecting memory cells re-expressing CD45RA, a few larger clonotypes occurred in naive repertoires, especially CD8. In CD4 and CD8 cells, diversity dropped from naive through EMRA.

This clonotype appeared a few times. Its antigen is currently unknown. This CDR3 is built from 15 residues. Deletions cut 6 bases from V and 0 bases from J, with 13 bases between. The beta constant-region primer was an equimolar mix of two oligonucleotides covering TRBC1 and TRBC2. Four rounds of PCR amplified the ligated cDNA using nested alpha and beta constant-region primers plus SP2. TCRdb used MiXCR to reprocess the UMI-ligation and nested PCR reads, holding one entry per CDR3 protein. Of roughly 150,000 distinct CDR3 sequences in the sample, about 23% were seen once. This clonotype was obtained from a human donor in good health. Specimen: naive CD4+ T cells from blood. This chain uses TRBV12-3 or TRBV12-4 with TRBJ2-3; D is perhaps TRBD2 (5 bases). The DNA for the CDR3 is TGTGCCAGCAGGGTCCGGGGAGTTAGCACAGATACGCAGTATTTT. Its protein product is CASRVRGVSTDTQYF.